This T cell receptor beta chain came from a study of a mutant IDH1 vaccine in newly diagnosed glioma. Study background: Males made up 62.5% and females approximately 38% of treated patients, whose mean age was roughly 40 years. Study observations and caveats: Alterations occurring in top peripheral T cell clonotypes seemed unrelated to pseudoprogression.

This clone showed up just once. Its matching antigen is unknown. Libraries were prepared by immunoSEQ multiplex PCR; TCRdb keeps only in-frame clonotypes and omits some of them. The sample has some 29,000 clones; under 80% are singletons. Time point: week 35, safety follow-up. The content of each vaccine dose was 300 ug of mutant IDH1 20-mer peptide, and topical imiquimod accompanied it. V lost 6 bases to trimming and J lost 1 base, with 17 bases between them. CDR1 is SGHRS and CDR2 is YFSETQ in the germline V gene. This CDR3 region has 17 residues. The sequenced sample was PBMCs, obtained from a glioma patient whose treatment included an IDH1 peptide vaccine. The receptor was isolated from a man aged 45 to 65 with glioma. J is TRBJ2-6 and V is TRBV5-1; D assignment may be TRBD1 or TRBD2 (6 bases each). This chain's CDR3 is CASTSGGTPSGANVLTF. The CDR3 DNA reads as TGCGCCAGCACCTCTGGCGGGACACCTTCTGGGGCCAACGTCCTGACTTTC.